Listed below are T cell receptor beta chains from one sample, sequenced in a study of beta chain features in type 1 diabetes. The repertoire was sequenced with immunoSEQ multiplex PCR; TCRdb's copy has only in-frame clones and lacks some. The sample contains more than 300,000 clones, around 10% of which appear only once. The sample consisted of central memory CD4+ T cells from blood. The receptors originated from a young man with type 1 diabetes. Both conserved end residues are part of each CDR3. The D gene is left open where the match is weak. The size field is filled for only some rows; it gives once, few, many or a size class.

DNA: TGTGCCACCAGCAGAGATCTCAGGGGCGCTGGGGCCAACGTCCTGACTTTC; CDR3: CATSRDLRGAGANVLTF; D: .; size: .; J: TRBJ2-6; V: TRBV15
DNA: TGTGCCAGCAGCCAAGACGCCCCGGGACTAGTCGGGGGCAATGAGCAGTTCTTC; CDR3: CASSQDAPGLVGGNEQFF; D: TRBD2; size: few; J: TRBJ2-1; V: TRBV4-2
DNA: TGTGCCAGCAGCGGGAACAGGGGGAGGGAGACCCAGTACTTC; CDR3: CASSGNRGRETQYF; D: TRBD1; size: .; J: TRBJ2-5; V: TRBV9
DNA: TGTGCCAGCTCACCAGAAGTGGCGGCGGGTCCTCAAGAGACCCAGTACTTC; CDR3: CASSPEVAAGPQETQYF; D: .; size: few; J: TRBJ2-5; V: TRBV18
DNA: TGTGCCAGCAGTGACATGGGACTAGCGGCCAATGAGCAGTTCTTC; CDR3: CASSDMGLAANEQFF; D: TRBD2; size: .; J: TRBJ2-1; V: TRBV6-1
DNA: TGTGCCAGCAGCTTAGGTTGGCTAGCGGGAGACACAGATACGCAGTATTTT; CDR3: CASSLGWLAGDTDTQYF; D: TRBD2; size: .; J: TRBJ2-3; V: TRBV7-9
DNA: TGTGCCAGCAGCTTAGATTCAAGCACCGGGGAGCTGTTTTTT; CDR3: CASSLDSSTGELFF; D: .; size: few; J: TRBJ2-2; V: TRBV7-9
DNA: TGTGCCATCGGACTAGCGGAAGATACGCAGTATTTT; CDR3: CAIGLAEDTQYF; D: TRBD2; size: .; J: TRBJ2-3; V: TRBV19
DNA: TGCGCCAGCAGACCTTCCCAAGGGAGCTCCCGGAACACTGAAGCTTTCTTT; CDR3: CASRPSQGSSRNTEAFF; D: .; size: .; J: TRBJ1-1; V: TRBV23-1
DNA: TGTGCCAGCAGCTCTCTCGGCGGGAGGTTTGGCGAGCAGTACTTC; CDR3: CASSSLGGRFGEQYF; D: TRBD2; size: .; J: TRBJ2-7; V: TRBV11-3
DNA: TGTGCTAGCAGCCAGACGATTGGGACAGTCCAAGAGACCCAGTACTTC; CDR3: CASSQTIGTVQETQYF; D: TRBD1; size: few; J: TRBJ2-5; V: TRBV7-7
DNA: TGTGCCAGCAGCTTAGGACCGAGTGCTGAAAAACTGTTTTTT; CDR3: CASSLGPSAEKLFF; D: .; size: .; J: TRBJ1-4; V: TRBV7-2
DNA: TGTGCCAGCAATACCGGACAGGGAGTATCCAATGAGCAGTTCTTC; CDR3: CASNTGQGVSNEQFF; D: TRBD1; size: many; J: TRBJ2-1; V: TRBV28
DNA: TGTGCCAGCAGTTTATCTGTTCCAGGGGGCGTTCAGCCCCAGCATTTT; CDR3: CASSLSVPGGVQPQHF; D: TRBD1; size: few; J: TRBJ1-5; V: TRBV27
DNA: TGTGCCAGCAGCCAGGGACAGATTAATGAAAAACTGTTTTTT; CDR3: CASSQGQINEKLFF; D: TRBD1; size: few; J: TRBJ1-4; V: TRBV4-2
DNA: TGTGCCAGCAGCCCCGGACTGCACATAGCGGGAGGGCCGGGTGAGCAGTTCTTC; CDR3: CASSPGLHIAGGPGEQFF; D: TRBD2; size: .; J: TRBJ2-1; V: TRBV7-3
DNA: TGTGCCAGCAGTCCCCGGACAGGCCAAAATCAGCCCCAGCATTTT; CDR3: CASSPRTGQNQPQHF; D: TRBD1; size: few; J: TRBJ1-5; V: TRBV28
DNA: TGCAGCGTTGCGTCGGCCAGGGGGGTGGAAGAGACCCAGTACTTC; CDR3: CSVASARGVEETQYF; D: .; size: .; J: TRBJ2-5; V: TRBV29-1
DNA: TGTGCCAGCAGCTTGACAGGGGGCATCGCAGATACGCAGTATTTT; CDR3: CASSLTGGIADTQYF; D: TRBD1; size: few; J: TRBJ2-3; V: TRBV2
DNA: TGTGCCAGCAGCCCGGGACCCTTAATTCCCACCTACGAGCAGTACTTC; CDR3: CASSPGPLIPTYEQYF; D: .; size: .; J: TRBJ2-7; V: TRBV7-2
DNA: TGTGCCAGCAGGTCGGGGGGAAACATTCAGTACTTC; CDR3: CASRSGGNIQYF; D: TRBD2; size: few; J: TRBJ2-4; V: TRBV6-1
DNA: TGTGCCAGCCGGGGGGCCGAGCAGTACTTC; CDR3: CASRGAEQYF; D: .; size: few; J: TRBJ2-7; V: TRBV7-2
DNA: TGTGCCAGCAGTTGGACAGGGGGCAACGAGCAGTACTTC; CDR3: CASSWTGGNEQYF; D: TRBD1; size: few; J: TRBJ2-7; V: TRBV28
DNA: TGTGCCAGCAGCCGAAGAGGGGGCGAAGAGACCCAGTACTTC; CDR3: CASSRRGGEETQYF; D: TRBD1; size: many; J: TRBJ2-5; V: TRBV7-2
DNA: TGCAGCGTTGAAAGGTCCCAGGAGGGCTATGGCTACACCTTC; CDR3: CSVERSQEGYGYTF; D: .; size: few; J: TRBJ1-2; V: TRBV29-1
DNA: TGTGCCAGCTCTATGAGGGGGTTCCATGGGTACGAGCAGTACTTC; CDR3: CASSMRGFHGYEQYF; D: .; size: few; J: TRBJ2-7; V: TRBV27
DNA: TGTGCCAGCAGAGCGACAGGGAGGCGACTCTATGGCTACACCTTC; CDR3: CASRATGRRLYGYTF; D: TRBD1; size: .; J: TRBJ1-2; V: TRBV2
DNA: TGTGCCTGGAGTGATGGGACAGGGGTTGCCAAAAACATTCAGTACTTC; CDR3: CAWSDGTGVAKNIQYF; D: TRBD1; size: few; J: TRBJ2-4; V: TRBV30
DNA: TGTGCCAGCAGTCCCCCGGGACGCAGCTATGGCTACACCTTC; CDR3: CASSPPGRSYGYTF; D: .; size: few; J: TRBJ1-2; V: TRBV6-5
DNA: TGTGCCAGCAGGGTACGGGGGTCGGCCACTGAAGCTTTCTTT; CDR3: CASRVRGSATEAFF; D: .; size: .; J: TRBJ1-1; V: TRBV28
DNA: TGTGCCAGCAGTTACGGGACAGTCCAGTACTTC; CDR3: CASSYGTVQYF; D: TRBD1; size: .; J: TRBJ2-5; V: TRBV6-6
DNA: TGTGCCAGCAGCTTAGGGGCCTACGAGCAGTACTTC; CDR3: CASSLGAYEQYF; D: .; size: .; J: TRBJ2-7; V: TRBV5-6
DNA: TGTGCCAGTAGTAGGTCCGGGAGGGCCTCTGGGGCCAACGTCCTGACTTTC; CDR3: CASSRSGRASGANVLTF; D: TRBD2; size: .; J: TRBJ2-6; V: TRBV19
DNA: TGCGCCAGCAGCCAAGAATTCGGACAGGGAAATCAGCCCCAGCATTTT; CDR3: CASSQEFGQGNQPQHF; D: TRBD1; size: .; J: TRBJ1-5; V: TRBV4-3
DNA: TGTGCCAGCAGTTCTAACGCAGAGAACACTGAAGCTTTCTTT; CDR3: CASSSNAENTEAFF; D: .; size: .; J: TRBJ1-1; V: TRBV27
DNA: TGCGCCAGCAGCTTGGAGGGATTTCGGGAGACCCAGTACTTC; CDR3: CASSLEGFRETQYF; D: .; size: .; J: TRBJ2-5; V: TRBV5-1
DNA: TGTGCCAGCAGCTTAGGAGGGGACAGCGCCTATGGCTACACCTTC; CDR3: CASSLGGDSAYGYTF; D: TRBD1; size: many; J: TRBJ1-2; V: TRBV11-1
DNA: TGTGCCAGCAGTTGGGGGAGGGAGAGCTCTTATGGCTACACCTTC; CDR3: CASSWGRESSYGYTF; D: .; size: .; J: TRBJ1-2; V: TRBV27
DNA: TGTGCCAGCAGTCCTGGGGGGGCCGCTAACTATGGCTACACCTTC; CDR3: CASSPGGAANYGYTF; D: .; size: few; J: TRBJ1-2; V: TRBV28
DNA: TGTGCCAGCAGCGTAGAGGGACTAGCGGGAAATGAGCAGTTCTTC; CDR3: CASSVEGLAGNEQFF; D: TRBD2; size: few; J: TRBJ2-1; V: TRBV9
DNA: TGCGCCAGCAGCTCACAGGGGGCGAACGATGAGCAGTTCTTC; CDR3: CASSSQGANDEQFF; D: TRBD1; size: few; J: TRBJ2-1; V: TRBV5-1
DNA: TGTGCCAGCAGTACCTCTGGGTTCCCTGGCCCAGATACGCAGTATTTT; CDR3: CASSTSGFPGPDTQYF; D: .; size: .; J: TRBJ2-3; V: TRBV28
DNA: TGTGCCAGCAGCCCGTCTCCTAGACAGACCCAGTACTTC; CDR3: CASSPSPRQTQYF; D: .; size: .; J: TRBJ2-5; V: TRBV27
DNA: TGTGCCAGCAGAGACTCCGGGACTAGCGGGAGCTCCTACAATGAGCAGTTCTTC; CDR3: CASRDSGTSGSSYNEQFF; D: TRBD2; size: .; J: TRBJ2-1; V: TRBV27
DNA: TGTGCCAGCAGCTTTGTTTCCGCCCGGCAGGACTATGGCTACACCTTC; CDR3: CASSFVSARQDYGYTF; D: .; size: .; J: TRBJ1-2; V: TRBV5-8
DNA: TGTGCCAGCAGCAGACAGGGGGACCAGCCCCAGCATTTT; CDR3: CASSRQGDQPQHF; D: TRBD1; size: few; J: TRBJ1-5; V: TRBV11-1
DNA: TGTGCCAGCAGCTTGTCTAGCGGTACCATCTACGAGCAGTACTTC; CDR3: CASSLSSGTIYEQYF; D: TRBD2; size: few; J: TRBJ2-7; V: TRBV11-2
DNA: TGTGCCAGCAGTTCGTATCGATCTGGGGCCAACGTCCTGACTTTC; CDR3: CASSSYRSGANVLTF; D: .; size: .; J: TRBJ2-6; V: TRBV28
DNA: TGCGCCAGCAGCTTGCCGCAGGGCAACTATGGCTACACCTTC; CDR3: CASSLPQGNYGYTF; D: .; size: .; J: TRBJ1-2; V: TRBV5-1
DNA: TGCGCCAGCAGCCAAGAAGGGACGCTACGTTCGGGGGAGCTGTTTTTT; CDR3: CASSQEGTLRSGELFF; D: .; size: few; J: TRBJ2-2; V: TRBV4-3
DNA: TGTGCCAGCAATCCGACAGGATTCAATCAGCCCCAGCATTTT; CDR3: CASNPTGFNQPQHF; D: .; size: few; J: TRBJ1-5; V: TRBV28
DNA: TGTGCCAGCAACACGGGGGGTCGCAATGAGCAGTTCTTC; CDR3: CASNTGGRNEQFF; D: TRBD2; size: .; J: TRBJ2-1; V: TRBV5-4
DNA: TGCGCCAGCAGTGCTGGCGGGAGGCCGTACACCGGGGAGCTGTTTTTT; CDR3: CASSAGGRPYTGELFF; D: TRBD2; size: few; J: TRBJ2-2; V: TRBV10-1
DNA: TGCGCCAGCCGGGAGGGAGATGCCTATGAAGCTTTCTTT; CDR3: CASREGDAYEAFF; D: .; size: few; J: TRBJ1-1; V: TRBV5-1
DNA: TGTGCCAGCTCACCATCCTCTTTGGGGACTCTTTCCTACGAGCAGTACTTC; CDR3: CASSPSSLGTLSYEQYF; D: .; size: .; J: TRBJ2-7; V: TRBV18
DNA: TGTGCCAGCAGTCCTAACAGGGATCAGCCCCAGCATTTT; CDR3: CASSPNRDQPQHF; D: .; size: .; J: TRBJ1-5; V: TRBV27